This record looks at one T cell receptor beta chain sequence and its context. Measured with immunoSEQ multiplex PCR; TCRdb has only the in-frame clones, and not every one. The sample lists 50,000 or so clones; about 80% were seen once. This record belongs to a study of memory CD4+ T cells and cytomegalovirus serostatus. The sort gate was single viable CD3+CD4+CD8-CD45RO+ cells for memory CD4+ T cells. This CDR3 contains 13 residues. Germline assignment: CDR1 MDHEN and CDR2 SYDVKM. The germline V and J ends were trimmed by 10 bases and 3 bases, with 13 bases remaining between them. The clonotype originates from an adult in good health and CMV-seropositive. Input material: memory CD4+ T cells from blood. The chain has TRBV28 and TRBJ2-1, with D tentatively TRBD1 or TRBD2 (5 bases each). CDR3 nucleotides: TGTGCCACCCGGGACGGGAACTACAATGAGCAGTTCTTC. It specifies CATRDGNYNEQFF. The full variable domain, with the rest looked up from reference TRBV28 and TRBJ2-1, is DVKVTQSSRYLVKRTGEKVFLECVQDMDHENMFWYRQDPGLGLRLIYFSYDVKMKEKGDIPEGYSVSREKKERFSLILESASTNQTSMYLCATRDGNYNEQFFGPGTRLTVL.